The 19 T cell receptor beta chains in this list originate from one sample, sequenced in a study of CD8 T cells in Susac syndrome. Random hexamers were used to reverse transcribe the RNA input (roughly 0.5 to 1 ug). TCRdb ran MiXCR on the immunoSEQ multiplex PCR reads and lists one entry per CDR3 protein. In the table there are some 48,000 distinct CDR3 sequences, about 92% of which are singletons. Sample: CD8+ T cells from PBMCs. The receptors were sampled from a human donor in good health.

CDR3: CASTQTGANTEAFF. The CDR3 DNA sequence: TGTGCCAGCACGCAGACAGGGGCGAACACTGAAGCTTTCTTT. This chain connects TRBV6-1 to TRBJ1-1, with 8 bases aligning to TRBD1. The length of the CDR3 is 14 residues. V lost 7 bases, J lost 1 base, and 5 bases stayed unmatched. CDR1 is MNHNS and CDR2 is SASEGT in the germline V gene.

CDR3 loop: CASSASVSTEAFF. CDR3 sequence (DNA): TGTGCCAGCAGCGCCTCGGTTAGCACTGAAGCTTTCTTT. This chain joins TRBV7-9 and TRBJ1-1; D gene ambiguous. The CDR3 loop spans 13 amino acids. Trimming left V 5 bases short and J 4 bases short, with 11 bases between. Germline CDR1 is SEHNR and CDR2 is FQNEAQ (reference sequence). The complete variable domain, with remaining parts taken from reference TRBV7-9 and TRBJ1-1, reads DTGVSQNPRHKITKRGQNVTFRCDPISEHNRLYWYRQTLGQGPEFLTYFQNEAQLEKSRLLSDRFSAERPKGSFSTLEIQRTEQGDSAMYLCASSASVSTEAFFGQGTRLTVV.

The chain has TRBV6-2 or TRBV6-3 and TRBJ2-1; D might be TRBD1 (5 bases). The germline V gene has CDR1 MNHEY and CDR2 SVGEGT. This CDR3 is 15 amino acids long. Trimming took off 0 bases at V and 5 bases at J, with 11 bases between the two ends. CDR3 nucleotide sequence: TGTGCCAGCAGTTACTCGTGGGGCCTCAACAATGAGCAGTTCTTC. It codes for CASSYSWGLNNEQFF.

The chain links TRBV5-4 to TRBJ2-2, with 10 nucleotides matching TRBD1. The CDR3 totals 16 residues. Germline V CDR1 and CDR2: SGHNT, YYREEE (reference sequence). V lost 5 bases and J lost 3; bases outside the gene matches: 7. The CDR3 region is CASSLPGQGHTGELFF. The CDR3 DNA reads TGTGCCAGCAGTTTACCGGGACAGGGGCACACCGGGGAGCTGTTTTTT.

The V gene is TRBV20-1, the J gene TRBJ2-1, with D possibly matching TRBD2 (5 bases). V was shortened by 1 base and J by 7 bases, with 14 bases between the two germline ends. The germline CDR1 and CDR2 sequences are DFQATT and SNEGSKA (reference sequence). This CDR3 is built from 14 residues. CDR3 bases: TGCAGTGCTAGAGCCATGGGAGAAGGGAATGAGCAGTTCTTC. Its protein is CSARAMGEGNEQFF.

The gene calls are TRBV5-1 and TRBJ1-1; 8 bases agree with TRBD1. Germline V gives CDR1 SGHRS, CDR2 YFSETQ. With V trimmed by 3 bases and J by 6 bases, 7 bases remained unmatched. This CDR3 is built from 14 residues. This chain's CDR3 is CASSWTGRSAEAFF. The CDR3 DNA sequence: TGCGCCAGCAGCTGGACAGGGAGAAGTGCTGAAGCTTTCTTT. The full variable domain, its missing parts supplied by reference TRBV5-1 and TRBJ1-1, is KAGVTQTPRYLIKTRGQQVTLSCSPISGHRSVSWYQQTPGQGLQFLFEYFSETQRNKGNFPGRFSGRQFSNSRSEMNVSTLELGDSALYLCASSWTGRSAEAFFGQGTRLTVV.

The count of this clonotype is one. The chain carries TRBV13 and TRBJ2-7, with TRBD2 as a possible D gene (5 bases). CDR3 size: 14 residues. Germline CDR1 is PRHDT and CDR2 is FYEKMQ (reference sequence). Trimming shortened V by 5 bases and J by 0 bases, and 11 bases separated the two germline ends. The CDR3 reads CASSTLSGSYEQYF. In nucleotides, the CDR3 is TGTGCCAGCAGCACTTTAAGCGGCTCCTACGAGCAGTACTTC.

This clonotype was recorded only once. The chain carries TRBV4-2 and TRBJ2-2; no definite D call. V was cut by 2 bases and J by 6 bases, with 19 bases left in between. The V gene's germline CDR1 is LGHNA and CDR2 YNFKEQ. This CDR3 is 17 amino acids long. The CDR3 loop is CASSQSGGTARSGELFF. CDR3 DNA: TGTGCCAGCAGCCAATCCGGCGGCACAGCCAGGTCCGGGGAGCTGTTTTTT.

The count of this clonotype is one. In nucleotides, the CDR3 is TGTGCCAGCCGAGACCGTAGCGAGAGCATTACCGGGGAGCTGTTTTTT. It is translated as CASRDRSESITGELFF. The chain carries TRBV6-1 and TRBJ2-2; possibly TRBD2 for D (5 bases). Between the trimmed V and J ends, which lost 8 bases and 5 bases, there was a span of 21 bases. Germline CDR1 reads MNHNS; CDR2 reads SASEGT. This CDR3 is built from 16 residues.

About this clonotype: The junction departs from germline at one end; a sequencing error may be responsible. The V gene is TRBV6-1, the J gene TRBJ2-6; tentative D call: TRBD2 (6 bases). Germline V lookup: CDR1 MNHNS, CDR2 SASEGT. The CDR3 covers 16 residues. Written as DNA, the CDR3 is TGTGCCAGCGGTGAATGGAGGGAGTCTGGGGCCAACGTCCTGACTTTC. It encodes CASGEWRESGANVLTF.

The V gene is TRBV2, the J gene TRBJ2-7, with a possible D match to TRBD2 (5 bases). V was trimmed by 1 base and J by 2 bases, leaving 9 bases between them. Germline V gene data show CDR1 as SNHLY and CDR2 as FYNNEI. The CDR3 spans 14 residues. The CDR3 is CASSEVGDPYEQYF. The DNA for the CDR3 is TGTGCCAGCAGTGAAGTGGGAGATCCCTACGAGCAGTACTTC.

The chain is built from TRBV5-1 and TRBJ2-2; either TRBD1 or TRBD2 may supply D (5 bases each). The V gene lost 0 bases and the J gene lost 5 bases, with 20 bases spanning the gap. The CDR3 covers 18 residues. The germline V gene encodes CDR1 SGHRS and CDR2 YFSETQ. Written as DNA, the CDR3 is TGCGCCAGCAGCTTGGACATAGGTGGGGGAGAGGAGACCGGGGAGCTGTTTTTT. Amino acid sequence: CASSLDIGGGEETGELFF.

This chain uses TRBV4-1 with TRBJ2-1; D might be TRBD2 (6 bases). Germline V gene sequence: CDR1 MGHRA, CDR2 YSYEKL. This CDR3 is 13 amino acids long. V lost 2 bases, J lost 7 bases, and 9 bases lay in between. This CDR3 is CASSQTSGNEQFF. CDR3 DNA sequence: TGCGCCAGCAGCCAAACCAGCGGGAATGAGCAGTTCTTC.

V is TRBV7-7 and J is TRBJ2-5; D is unclear. Germline values: CDR1 SSHAT, CDR2 FNYEAQ (reference sequence). V was cut by 6 bases and J by 2 bases, with 10 bases left in between. The CDR3 contains 13 residues. The CDR3 loop reads CASSTSFQETQYF. Here the CDR3 DNA reads TGTGCCAGCAGTACGAGCTTTCAAGAGACCCAGTACTTC. The complete variable domain, with remaining parts taken from reference TRBV7-7 and TRBJ2-5, reads GAGVSQSPRYKVTKRGQDVTLRCDPISSHATLYWYQQALGQGPEFLTYFNYEAQPDKSGLPSDRFSAERPEGSISTLTIQRTEQRDSAMYRCASSTSFQETQYFGPGTRLLVL.

The rearrangement links TRBV2 to TRBJ2-1; perhaps TRBD2 as D (6 bases). The germline gives CDR1 SNHLY, CDR2 FYNNEI. Trimming pared 3 bases from V and 9 bases from J, leaving 18 bases between. This CDR3 has 15 residues. CDR3 region: CASSDWEGGVGEQFF. The CDR3 coding sequence is TGTGCCAGCAGTGATTGGGAAGGCGGGGTAGGTGAGCAGTTCTTC.

The chain carries TRBV11-2 and TRBJ2-1, with a tentative D call TRBD1 (6 bases). V was trimmed by 5 bases and J by 7 bases, leaving 18 bases between them. The germline V gene encodes CDR1 SGHAT and CDR2 FQNNGV. This CDR3 has 15 amino acids. The CDR3 here is CASSLNSLRGNEQFF. The CDR3 DNA reads as TGTGCCAGCAGCCTCAATTCTCTGAGGGGGAATGAGCAGTTCTTC.

The V call is TRBV11-2, the J call TRBJ2-7; 12 positions agree with TRBD2. The CDR3 consists of 15 residues. Trimming at V came to 0 bases and at J to 4 bases, leaving 1 base not matched to a gene. The germline V gene has CDR1 SGHAT and CDR2 FQNNGV. DNA of the CDR3: TGTGCCAGCAGCTTAGAGGGGACTAGCGGGTACGAGCAGTACTTC. Translating gives CASSLEGTSGYEQYF.

The rearrangement joins TRBV4-1 to TRBJ2-5; 8 bases align to TRBD1. CDR3 size: 12 residues. The germline V gene has CDR1 MGHRA and CDR2 YSYEKL. V lost 1 base and J lost 12; bases outside the gene matches: 4. CDR3 amino acids: CASSQVPGQEYF. In DNA, the CDR3 is TGCGCCAGCAGCCAAGTTCCGGGACAGGAGTACTTC.

This clonotype came up once. The CDR3 reads CASSSDFRLGETQYF. Here the CDR3 DNA reads TGTGCCAGCAGCTCAGACTTTAGGCTAGGAGAGACCCAGTACTTC. The chain employs TRBV11-2 and TRBJ2-5; D remains unclear. V was clipped by 4 bases and J by 4 bases, with 16 bases between them. The germline V gene encodes CDR1 SGHAT and CDR2 FQNNGV. There are 15 residues in the CDR3.